This T cell receptor (beta chain) was identified in a study of T cell changes during pregnancy in multiple sclerosis. The method was immunoSEQ multiplex PCR; TCRdb's version includes in-frame clones alone and lacks a portion of them. The sample includes tens of thousands of clones, 90% of them seen just once. CDR1 and CDR2 from the germline V gene are SGHRS and YFSETQ. Trimming took off 4 bases at V and 8 bases at J, with 10 bases between the two ends. The CDR3 contains 12 residues. The source was peripheral blood, collected after pregnancy. The genes are TRBV5-1 and TRBJ1-3, with TRBD1 as a possible D gene (6 bases). This clonotype was sampled from a female donor in good health, enrolled as a control in a pregnancy study. The CDR3 DNA is TGCGCCAGCAGCCAACAGGGAGACACCATATATTTT. Translated, it gives CASSQQGDTIYF.